These 7 T cell receptor beta chains came from one sample sequenced in a study of cytomegalovirus exposure and HLA in healthy donors. A multiplex PCR was run with 60 Vbeta primers and 13 Jbeta primers. The data were produced by immunoSEQ multiplex PCR, yet TCRdb's version contains in-frame clones alone and is incomplete. The data hold approximately 160,000 clones, with approximately 86% observed a single time. Specimen: PBMCs. These receptors were collected from a male donor in good health and CMV-seronegative.

This chain connects TRBV25-1 to TRBJ1-1, with 7 bases that match TRBD1. The CDR3 totals 15 residues. Per the germline V gene, CDR1 is MGHDK and CDR2 is SYGVNS. V trimming: 1 base; J trimming: 4 bases; junction bases outside the gene matches: 6. CDR3 sequence (DNA): TGTGCCAGCAGTGAATCAAACAGGGGAATCACTGAAGCTTTCTTT. Translation: CASSESNRGITEAFF.

The chain couples TRBV19 to TRBJ1-1; D is perhaps TRBD1 (6 bases). Germline CDR1 reads LNHDA; CDR2 reads SQIVND (reference sequence). This CDR3 region has 14 residues. V lost 7 bases and J lost 1, with 13 bases in between. The CDR3 sequence: CASNGGRGNTEAFF. CDR3 nucleotides: TGTGCCAGTAACGGGGGGCGGGGGAACACTGAAGCTTTCTTT.

To note about this clone: This same CDR3 is encoded by further DNA sequences in the sample. The CDR3 here is CASSTGQGWEQFF. CDR3 nucleotides: TGCGCCAGCAGCACCGGACAGGGGTGGGAGCAGTTCTTC. V and J are TRBV5-1 and TRBJ2-1, with 9 bases aligning to TRBD1. Germline V gene lookup returns CDR1 SGHRS and CDR2 YFSETQ. The CDR3 loop spans 13 amino acids. V shed 4 bases, J shed 10 bases, and the junction held 6 bases outside the gene matches.

CDR3 bases: TGCGCCAGCAGCTTGATCCCTGGAGGCGAGACCCAGTACTTC. As protein: CASSLIPGGETQYF. The rearrangement joins TRBV5-1 to TRBJ2-5; D possibly corresponds to TRBD2 (5 bases). V dropped 1 base and J dropped 5 bases, with 12 bases sitting between them. Germline CDR1 SGHRS, CDR2 YFSETQ. This CDR3 is built from 14 residues.

This chain connects TRBV13 to TRBJ2-3; TRBD1 aligns across 9 bases. CDR3 size: 16 residues. V lost 5 bases to trimming and J lost 1 base; unmatched junction nucleotides: 7. CDR1 is PRHDT, CDR2 FYEKMQ, per germline (reference sequence). The CDR3 DNA follows: TGTGCCAGCAGCCGGACAGGGGTTGGGGGCACAGATACGCAGTATTTT. It translates to CASSRTGVGGTDTQYF.

The gene calls are TRBV25-1 and TRBJ2-2; TRBD1 agrees at 9 bases. Losses at the gene ends were 6 bases for V and 6 bases for J; bases not matched to a gene: 5. Germline V gives CDR1 MGHDK, CDR2 SYGVNS. The CDR3 runs 14 residues. CDR3 in DNA: TGTGCCAGCAGGGACAGGGGTCGTTCCGGGGAGCTGTTTTTT. It translates to CASRDRGRSGELFF.

Comment on this clone: An end of the junction does not agree with germline; a read error may underlie this. The chain carries TRBV7-9 and TRBJ2-7; TRBD2 might be the D (6 bases). The CDR3 consists of 16 residues. Per germline, CDR1 SEHNR and CDR2 FQNEAQ (reference sequence). The CDR3 region has the DNA TGTTCCAGCAGCTCACTCCGGGACTCTAGCTCCTACGAGCAGTACTTC. It yields the protein CSSSSLRDSSSYEQYF.